The 15 T cell receptor beta chains below all came from one sample that was sequenced in a study of blood T cell repertoires in COVID-19. Using immunoSEQ multiplex PCR, the repertoire was profiled, and TCRdb retains in-frame clones only, with some absent. The sample carries some 150,000 clones, around 91% recorded once. The sequenced material came from peripheral blood. Source of these receptors: a woman in her 40s with acute or convalescent COVID-19.

This sequence joins TRBV6-1 and TRBJ2-1; 8 nucleotides line up with TRBD2. CDR1 and CDR2 from the germline V gene are MNHNS and SASEGT. V lost 3 bases and J lost 7; bases outside the gene matches: 11. The CDR3 contains 16 residues. The CDR3 here is CASSDAISGTLNEQFF. In DNA, the CDR3 is TGTGCCAGCAGTGATGCGATTAGCGGGACCCTAAATGAGCAGTTCTTC.

The genes are TRBV4-1 and TRBJ2-1, with D possibly being TRBD2 (7 bases). CDR3 length: 15 residues. In germline, CDR1 is MGHRA, CDR2 YSYEKL. Trimming took 4 bases from V and 8 from J, leaving 18 bases between them. In nucleotides, the CDR3 is TGCGCCAGCAGCCCCCTTTCGGGGGGCCGAGATGAGCAGTTCTTC. This codes for CASSPLSGGRDEQFF.

CDR3: CASSLIPVLTGPDTQYF. CDR3 DNA: TGTGCCAGCAGCTTAATTCCCGTGTTGACAGGGCCAGATACGCAGTATTTT. The J gene is TRBJ2-3, the V gene TRBV11-2; 7 bases align to TRBD1. Trimming removed 2 bases from V and 4 bases from J; junction bases left unmatched: 12. CDR1 SGHAT and CDR2 FQNNGV come from the germline V gene. The CDR3 loop spans 17 amino acids. Variable domain in full (rest from reference TRBV11-2 and TRBJ2-3): EAGVAQSPRYKIIEKRQSVAFWCNPISGHATLYWYQQILGQGPKLLIQFQNNGVVDDSQLPKDRFSAERLKGVDSTLKIQPAKLEDSAVYLCASSLIPVLTGPDTQYFGPGTRLTVL.

V and J are TRBV5-4 and TRBJ1-2; 8 bases line up with TRBD1. Losses at the gene ends were 5 bases for V and 0 bases for J; bases not matched to a gene: 3. From germline, CDR1 is SGHNT and CDR2 YYREEE (reference sequence). The CDR3 totals 14 residues. The CDR3 DNA follows: TGTGCCAGCAGTCAGGGGGCCGCTAACTATGGCTACACCTTC. It yields the protein CASSQGAANYGYTF.

V and J are TRBV6-9 and TRBJ2-7; 9 bases line up with TRBD2. Losses at the gene ends were 9 bases for V and 0 bases for J; bases not matched to a gene: 9. In germline, CDR1 is MNHGY, CDR2 SVAAGI. The CDR3 length is 15 residues. DNA for the CDR3: TGTGCCAGAACCTTCTATAGCGGGAGCTCCTACGAGCAGTACTTC. The encoded protein is CARTFYSGSSYEQYF.

This clone was detected only once. The CDR3 DNA sequence: TGTGCCAGTAGTAGCGGGGGGTCCTACAATGAGCAGTTCTTC. This gives the protein CASSSGGSYNEQFF. The V and J genes are TRBV19 and TRBJ2-1, with TRBD2 matching over 8 bases. Germline lookup yields CDR1 LNHDA and CDR2 SQIVND (reference sequence). The length of the CDR3 is 14 residues. With 4 bases clipped from V and 1 base from J, the junction kept 0 bases outside the gene matches.

The chain uses TRBV28 and TRBJ1-1; D unclear. The CDR3 spans 12 residues. Between the trimmed V and J ends, which lost 1 base and 3 bases, there was a span of 3 bases. CDR1 and CDR2 (germline): MDHEN, SYDVKM. The CDR3 DNA follows: TGTGCCAGCAGTTTATCGTACACTGAAGCTTTCTTT. It is translated as CASSLSYTEAFF.

This sequence joins TRBV19 and TRBJ2-1; D may be TRBD1 (6 bases). The CDR3 has 13 residues. V lost 2 bases and J 4 bases, leaving 6 bases between the germline ends. Per the germline V gene, CDR1 is LNHDA and CDR2 is SQIVND (reference sequence). The CDR3 nucleotides read TGTGCCAGTAGTATAACAGGGTACAATGAGCAGTTCTTC. It is translated as CASSITGYNEQFF.

This clone occurred once. This rearrangement joins TRBV5-1 to TRBJ2-7; TRBD1 agrees at 10 bases. Germline loops: CDR1 SGHRS, CDR2 YFSETQ. This CDR3 has 13 residues. Trimming took 5 bases from V and 4 from J; bases not matched to a gene: 3. The chain's CDR3 is CASSGTGVYEQYF. CDR3 coding DNA: TGCGCCAGCAGTGGGACAGGGGTGTACGAGCAGTACTTC.

This clone was found many times. The genes are TRBV27 and TRBJ2-2, with unresolved D. This CDR3 comprises 15 residues. The V end was cut by 3 bases, the J end by 3 bases, with 11 bases between. In germline, CDR1 is MNHEY, CDR2 SMNVEV (reference sequence). The CDR3 loop reads CASSFSPRDTGELFF. CDR3 coding DNA: TGTGCCAGCAGTTTTTCTCCCCGGGACACCGGGGAGCTGTTTTTT.

The chain employs TRBV6-1 and TRBJ2-3; 9 bases align to TRBD2. The germline V gene has CDR1 MNHNS and CDR2 SASEGT. Trimming at V came to 6 bases and at J to 6 bases, leaving 10 bases not matched to a gene. The length of the CDR3 is 15 residues. The CDR3 DNA reads TGTGCCAGCAGGATTAGCGGGAGCAGATCTGATACGCAGTATTTT. This sequence encodes CASRISGSRSDTQYF.

The CDR3 DNA reads TGTGCCAGCAGTTTCGGCGGGAGTCGCGAGCAGTACTTC. It translates to CASSFGGSREQYF. J is TRBJ2-7 and V is TRBV27; 7 bases line up with TRBD2. The V and J ends lost 3 bases and 6 bases, in that order; junction bases with no gene match: 5. CDR1 is MNHEY and CDR2 is SMNVEV in the germline V gene (reference sequence). CDR3 length: 13 amino acids.

The rearrangement uses TRBV7-2 and TRBJ2-7, with D tentatively TRBD2 (5 bases). Per the germline V gene, CDR1 is SGHTA and CDR2 is FQGNSA. V was clipped by 6 bases and J by 0 bases, with 6 bases between them. The CDR3 is 12 amino acids. The CDR3 loop is CASSGSSYEQYF. The CDR3 nucleotides are TGTGCCAGCAGTGGGAGCTCCTACGAGCAGTACTTC.

The chain joins TRBV5-1 to TRBJ1-2; D ambiguous. This CDR3 has 13 amino acids. Trimming took 4 bases from V and 5 from J, leaving 12 bases between them. Germline lookup yields CDR1 SGHRS and CDR2 YFSETQ. The CDR3 here is CASSREGTYGYTF. DNA of the CDR3: TGCGCCAGCAGCAGAGAGGGCACTTATGGCTACACCTTC. The full variable domain, its missing parts supplied by reference TRBV5-1 and TRBJ1-2, is KAGVTQTPRYLIKTRGQQVTLSCSPISGHRSVSWYQQTPGQGLQFLFEYFSETQRNKGNFPGRFSGRQFSNSRSEMNVSTLELGDSALYLCASSREGTYGYTFGSGTRLTVV.

The chain is built from TRBV9 and TRBJ1-1, with 11 bases aligning to TRBD1. The CDR3 totals 16 residues. V gave up 4 bases and J gave up 0 bases; unmatched junction bases: 5. Germline CDR1 and CDR2: SGDLS and YYNGEE. The CDR3 DNA is TGTGCCAGCAGCACCCGGACAGGGGGCATGAACACTGAAGCTTTCTTT. This sequence encodes CASSTRTGGMNTEAFF. Variable domain in full (rest from reference TRBV9 and TRBJ1-1): DSGVTQTPKHLITATGQRVTLRCSPRSGDLSVYWYQQSLDQGLQFLIQYYNGEERAKGNILERFSAQQFPDLHSELNLSSLELGDSALYFCASSTRTGGMNTEAFFGQGTRLTVV.